This T cell receptor (beta chain) was sequenced during a study of T cell repertoires in cytomegalovirus infection. Across the whole study: CMV infection and matching HLA type were both indicated by public TCR beta signatures.

Worth noting for this clonotype: The antigen is unknown.

General observations from the study: Clonotypes of TCR beta that were HLA-C-restricted and CMV-specific dominated the ex vivo response. CMV carriers with the relevant HLA were identified by cumulative public TCR beta family frequency.

In TCRdb, the reads were re-called with MiXCR into one record per CDR3 protein. The sample consists of 400,000 or so distinct CDR3 sequences, about a sixth of them appearing once. CDR1 is DFQATT, CDR2 SNEGSKA, per germline (reference sequence). The V gene lost 5 bases and the J gene lost 7 bases, with 23 bases spanning the gap. The CDR3 runs to 15 residues. V usage is TRBV20-1 and J usage is TRBJ1-2; possible D gene TRBD1, 6 bases. The sequenced sample was PBMCs. The source of this sequence is a human donor in good health (CMV status not recorded). Some clones in this sample may be carry-over from other donors' samples. The CDR3 reads CSAPPGTFYVGGYTF. CDR3 DNA: TGCAGTGCTCCCCCCGGGACATTTTATGTTGGTGGCTACACCTTC.